One and the same sample provided the 5 T cell receptor beta chains below, sequenced in a study of blood T cell repertoires in COVID-19. Repertoires were generated with immunoSEQ multiplex PCR, while TCRdb's copy carries only in-frame clones and drops some. The data show around 100,000 clones, roughly nine tenths seen once. The material sequenced was peripheral blood. The receptors come from a woman aged 80 or over with acute or convalescent COVID-19.

The V and J genes are TRBV12-3 or TRBV12-4 and TRBJ1-2; no clear D. CDR3 size: 13 residues. The V gene lost 1 base and the J gene lost 1 base, with 4 bases spanning the gap. Written as DNA, the CDR3 is TGTGCCAGCAGTTTAGTTAGTAACTATGGCTACACCTTC. Translating gives CASSLVSNYGYTF.

The chain is built from TRBV6-5 and TRBJ2-1; 10 nucleotides match TRBD2. CDR1 and CDR2 from the germline V gene are MNHEY and SVGAGI. The CDR3 is 15 residues long. J lost 4 bases, V lost 5 bases, and 5 bases had no gene match. The CDR3 sequence is CASSKTSGLYNEQFF. The CDR3 DNA reads as TGTGCCAGCAGTAAGACTAGCGGGCTATACAATGAGCAGTTCTTC.

The chain carries TRBV19 and TRBJ1-5; 9 positions agree with TRBD1. V was pared by 3 bases and J by 1 base, with 10 bases of the junction left unmatched. The CDR3 spans 18 residues. The germline V gene has CDR1 LNHDA and CDR2 SQIVND (reference sequence). The CDR3 DNA reads as TGTGCCAGTAGTATGGGACAGGGCTTCTGGACGAGCAATCAGCCCCAGCATTTT. The encoded protein is CASSMGQGFWTSNQPQHF.

The chain employs TRBV4-1 and TRBJ1-2, with no clear D. CDR1 is MGHRA and CDR2 is YSYEKL in the germline V gene. This CDR3 region has 13 residues. V gave up 0 bases and J gave up 7 bases, with 9 bases separating them. Here the CDR3 reads CASSQDHGGGYTF. The CDR3 DNA is TGCGCCAGCAGCCAAGATCATGGAGGTGGCTACACCTTC.

The chain is built from TRBV19 and TRBJ2-5; weak D call: TRBD2 (5 bases). Looked up from germline, CDR1 is LNHDA and CDR2 is SQIVND (reference sequence). This CDR3 is 13 amino acids long. V was shortened by 6 bases and J by 3 bases, with 11 bases between the two germline ends. The CDR3 DNA reads TGTGCCAGTAGCGCCGGGAAGAAAGAGACCCAGTACTTC. Translating it yields CASSAGKKETQYF.